Listed below are T cell receptor beta chains from one sample, sequenced in a study of T cell responses to AZD1222 COVID-19 vaccine. Assay used: immunoSEQ multiplex PCR; TCRdb lists only in-frame clones, some missing. The sample holds 100,000 to 150,000 clones, about nine tenths seen once. The starting material was peripheral blood, obtained 28 days after the second AZD1222 dose. The receptors originated from an adult who received the AZD1222 COVID-19 vaccine. Each CDR3 is given with its conserved first and last residue. A D gene is named only where the DNA matches it firmly. Size tells how often a clone was seen (once, few, many) or the class of an expanded clone, and some rows leave it out.

j_call v_call d_call clone_size cdr3_nt cdr3_aa
TRBJ2-3 TRBV19 - - TGTGCCAGTACCTCCGGGACTGGAACAGATACGCAGTATTTT CASTSGTGTDTQYF
TRBJ2-5 TRBV3-1/TRBV3-2 - once TGTGCCAGCAGCCAAGAGCTCTCAGACCGGATGGAGACCCAGTACTTC CASSQELSDRMETQYF
TRBJ1-6 TRBV6-2/TRBV6-3 - once TGTGCCAGCAGTTACTCGGGACACTCCCGAGGGGATTCACCCCTCCACTTT CASSYSGHSRGDSPLHF
TRBJ1-4 TRBV2 - - TGTGCCAGCAGTGGGACAACAACTAATGAAAAACTGTTTTTT CASSGTTTNEKLFF
TRBJ1-2 TRBV28 TRBD1 - TGTGCCAGCAGGTCCGGGACAGGCTCCGGCTACACCTTC CASRSGTGSGYTF
TRBJ2-5 TRBV7-8 - - TGTGCCAGCAGCTTAGCGATGTTGGAGACCCAGTACTTC CASSLAMLETQYF
TRBJ2-5 TRBV7-6 TRBD2 few TGTGCCAGCAGCTTATCACCTAGCGGAGGGGAGACCCAGTACTTC CASSLSPSGGETQYF
TRBJ2-2 TRBV19 TRBD2 - TGTGCCAGTAGTATAGTTTGGGGGAGGGACACCGGGGAGCTGTTTTTT CASSIVWGRDTGELFF
TRBJ2-3 TRBV10-2 TRBD1 once TGCGCCAGCAGTCCCGGGGGGACAGGGTCTCGAAATACGCAGTATTTT CASSPGGTGSRNTQYF
TRBJ2-7 TRBV10-3 - - TGTGCCATCAGCAGACAAGGCTTCTCCTACGAGCAGTACTTC CAISRQGFSYEQYF
TRBJ1-1 TRBV15 - - TGTGCCACCAGCAGAGATGTGAGGCAGACTGAAGCTTTCTTT CATSRDVRQTEAFF
TRBJ2-4 TRBV5-1 - - TGCGCCAGCAGCTTGTCCGGGACCCTCCAGGGCATTCAGTACTTC CASSLSGTLQGIQYF
TRBJ1-5 TRBV6-1 - - TGTGCCAGCAGTGATTCCGCCATGTCCGGGACGAATCAGCCCCAGCATTTT CASSDSAMSGTNQPQHF
TRBJ2-1 TRBV9 - - TGTGCCAGCAGCCCCATCCCCGGGACAGAGCAGTTCTTC CASSPIPGTEQFF
TRBJ1-1 TRBV11-2 - - TGTGCCAGCTCATCCCCGGGAGGGAACACTGAAGCTTTCTTT CASSSPGGNTEAFF
TRBJ1-1 TRBV19 - once TGTGCCAGCTCGGAAAGTCTGAACACTGAAGCTTTCTTT CASSESLNTEAFF
TRBJ1-1 TRBV2 TRBD1 - TGTGCCAGCGCTCCGGGACAGGGGGCAAAAGCTTTCTTT CASAPGQGAKAFF
TRBJ2-1 TRBV21-1 - - TGTGCCAGCAGCCCTCGGGACAGGCCTTACAATGAGCAGTTCTTC CASSPRDRPYNEQFF
TRBJ1-2 TRBV4-1 - - TGCGCCAGCACCGAGGGGGGCCGTTCTAACTATGGCTACACCTTC CASTEGGRSNYGYTF
TRBJ2-3 TRBV6-5 - - TGTGCCTCAAGGGAGGGGGGGACCGACACAGATACGCAGTATTTT CASREGGTDTDTQYF